The source of this T cell receptor (beta chain) is a study of tumor-infiltrating lymphocytes in primary liver carcinoma. Whole-study context: Surgeons resected the patients' primary liver carcinomas. The patients, men and women alike, were aged 30 to 69 years. There were tumors of stage T1-T3 N0M0, each 4.2 to 10 cm across. Study-wide results and limits: Tumor top-250-clone fraction significantly exceeded that of blood (p = 0.039).

Germline lookup yields CDR1 MGHRA and CDR2 YSYEKL. The CDR3 is 14 residues long. Starting material of 450 to 550 ng total RNA yielded TCR beta cDNA via a constant-region primer. Employing slightly modified ARM-PCR, three nested multiplex PCR rounds were run, and these gave rise to the TCR beta libraries. The first two PCR rounds, around 11 cycles each, used TRBV1-TRBV30 forward primers and a C-beta reverse primer. TCRdb reanalysed the multiplex PCR reads using MiXCR and keeps one entry per CDR3 protein. Altogether 250,000 to 350,000 distinct CDR3 sequences are present, about 50% being singletons, with the ten largest covering approximately 15%. Regarding this clonotype: Antigen specificity is unknown. A single base separates this from a much larger clone, so it may be a read error.

Extraction also yielded germline DNA, while blood RNA was obtained from unsorted whole blood. The clonotype comes from a woman in her 30s with primary liver carcinoma and hepatitis B virus infection. The V gene is TRBV4-1, the J gene TRBJ2-5; unclear D gene. Specimen: peripheral blood. The DNA for the CDR3 is TGCACCAGCAGCCAATACGGATCTCAAGAGACCCAGTACTTC. Protein: CTSSQYGSQETQYF.